The rows below give T cell receptor beta chains drawn from one sample of a study of monozygotic twins with inflammatory bowel disease. Each CDR3 protein gets one entry in TCRdb, which reprocessed the 5' RACE reads and gives no DNA. The sample has 350,000 to 500,000 distinct CDR3 sequences. The sequencing input was blood. Every receptor here comes from a human donor with ulcerative colitis or Crohn's disease, or a healthy co-twin of an affected twin (not recorded which). Each CDR3 is given with its conserved first and last residue. Each record gives: V gene, J gene, CDR3 protein.

V: TRBV27
J: TRBJ1-4
CDR3: CASSFSSGGGLGKLFF

V: TRBV29-1
J: TRBJ2-7
CDR3: CSVGIATYEQYF

V: TRBV27
J: TRBJ2-1
CDR3: CASSPTTGGNEQFF

V: TRBV4-1
J: TRBJ1-6
CDR3: CASSEGHPSYNSPLHF

V: TRBV5-1
J: TRBJ2-5
CDR3: CASGSGETQYF

V: TRBV5-1
J: TRBJ2-1
CDR3: CASSLVDSGDEQFF

V: TRBV30
J: TRBJ1-2
CDR3: CAWSGGRLDGYTF

V: TRBV2
J: TRBJ2-5
CDR3: CASSDGWQGETQYF

V: TRBV2
J: TRBJ2-3
CDR3: CASSADKWTPALYF

V: TRBV20-1
J: TRBJ1-4
CDR3: CSAFRGLDEKLFF

V: TRBV19
J: TRBJ1-1
CDR3: CASSPPRLGPFF

V: TRBV5-1
J: TRBJ1-1
CDR3: CASRPDTDKAFF

V: TRBV6-5
J: TRBJ1-1
CDR3: CASRDTTGEAFF

V: TRBV19
J: TRBJ1-5
CDR3: CASQEGYSNQPQHF

V: TRBV12-3/TRBV12-4
J: TRBJ2-2
CDR3: CASSQSGQGLRKELFF

V: TRBV11-2
J: TRBJ2-1
CDR3: CASRQGHSGKSDNEQFF

V: TRBV28
J: TRBJ2-5
CDR3: CASWRLGRETQYF

V: TRBV7-8
J: TRBJ1-1
CDR3: CASSIRAGTEAFF

V: TRBV5-5
J: TRBJ2-7
CDR3: CASSLGPLQSYEQYF

V: TRBV7-6
J: TRBJ2-3
CDR3: CASSSTLAGTTDTQYF

V: TRBV5-4
J: TRBJ1-2
CDR3: CASSLPEPREDYGYTF

V: TRBV5-1
J: TRBJ2-7
CDR3: CASSPSGGYEQYF

V: TRBV6-5
J: TRBJ2-7
CDR3: CASSRTGDNEQYF

V: TRBV12-3/TRBV12-4
J: TRBJ2-7
CDR3: CASRANVYEQYF

V: TRBV5-1
J: TRBJ2-7
CDR3: CASSLGAGDSTYEQYF

V: TRBV20-1
J: TRBJ2-2
CDR3: CSARDNGQPLGGELFF

V: TRBV9
J: TRBJ2-7
CDR3: CASSPRSGRGNYEQYF

V: TRBV7-2
J: TRBJ2-2
CDR3: CASSLGQGTNTAELFF

V: TRBV5-4
J: TRBJ2-3
CDR3: CASSSRDSRTDTQYF

V: TRBV18
J: TRBJ2-5
CDR3: CASSPGGMYQETQYF

V: TRBV30
J: TRBJ1-5
CDR3: CAWSARGQGGQPQHF

V: TRBV20-1
J: TRBJ1-5
CDR3: CSAEDGDQPQHF

V: TRBV5-4
J: TRBJ1-6
CDR3: CASSLVPGQGYNSPLHF

V: TRBV6-2/TRBV6-3
J: TRBJ2-3
CDR3: CASTRTSGGTDTQYF

V: TRBV10-3
J: TRBJ1-4
CDR3: CAISGETENEKLFF

V: TRBV7-2
J: TRBJ1-1
CDR3: CASSFEDPRRAFF

V: TRBV20-1
J: TRBJ1-5
CDR3: CSAIIQGRSNNQPQHF

V: TRBV20-1
J: TRBJ2-2
CDR3: CSAEGPKNTGELFF

V: TRBV7-9
J: TRBJ2-1
CDR3: CASSPEWSFNEQFF

V: TRBV3-1
J: TRBJ2-5
CDR3: CASSQDSEPWTVQETQYF

V: TRBV12-3/TRBV12-4
J: TRBJ2-2
CDR3: CASSPTSGRIDTGELFF